These 5 T cell receptor beta chains share one sample of origin, sequenced in a study of T cell responses to AZD1222 COVID-19 vaccine. Profiled with immunoSEQ multiplex PCR; TCRdb holds only in-frame clones, not every one. The table records fewer than 200,000 clones, over 85% of them present only once. This specimen consisted of peripheral blood, obtained on day 0 of AZD1222 vaccination. The receptor set was obtained from an adult in good health.

V gene TRBV18 combines with J gene TRBJ1-5; no clear D. Germline loops: CDR1 KGHSH, CDR2 LQKENI. The CDR3 consists of 16 residues. Trimming took off 6 bases at V and 2 bases at J, with 17 bases between the two ends. This CDR3 is CASSPAEGRRNQPQHF. Written as DNA, the CDR3 is TGTGCCAGCTCGCCGGCGGAAGGACGGCGCAATCAGCCCCAGCATTTT.

V usage is TRBV7-3 and J usage is TRBJ2-7; perhaps TRBD2 as D (6 bases). This CDR3 has 13 amino acids. Per germline, CDR1 SGHTA and CDR2 FQGTGA. The germline V and J ends were trimmed by 5 bases and 3 bases, with 11 bases remaining between them. The CDR3 region is CASSRTRGYEQYF. The CDR3 coding sequence is TGTGCCAGCAGCCGAACGCGGGGCTACGAGCAGTACTTC. Full variable domain (rest looked up from reference TRBV7-3 and TRBJ2-7): GAGVSQTPSNKVTEKGKYVELRCDPISGHTALYWYRQSLGQGPEFLIYFQGTGAADDSGLPNDRFFAVRPEGSVSTLKIQRTERGDSAVYLCASSRTRGYEQYFGPGTRLTVT.

The chain joins TRBV11-2 to TRBJ2-5; 7 positions agree with TRBD1. The length of the CDR3 is 17 residues. The V segment lost 5 bases and the J segment 1 base; nucleotides outside the gene matches: 13. The V gene's germline CDR1 is SGHAT and CDR2 FQNNGV. Here the CDR3 DNA reads TGTGCCAGCAGCCCCCGCCCGACAGGGCCCCCCCAAGAGACCCAGTACTTC. Translation gives CASSPRPTGPPQETQYF.

J is TRBJ2-7 and V is TRBV5-1; D gene unclear. This CDR3 is built from 13 residues. Germline V gives CDR1 SGHRS, CDR2 YFSETQ. V lost 0 bases and J 6 bases, leaving 10 bases between the germline ends. CDR3 DNA: TGCGCCAGCAGCTTGGAACAGTGGGCCGAGCAGTACTTC. Residues: CASSLEQWAEQYF.

The chain links TRBV13 to TRBJ1-1; TRBD1 matches 7 bases. Looked up from germline, CDR1 is PRHDT and CDR2 is FYEKMQ (reference sequence). This CDR3 has 13 residues. V was pared by 5 bases and J by 4 bases, with 4 bases of the junction left unmatched. DNA for the CDR3: TGTGCCAGCAGCCCCAGACAGGGCACTGAAGCTTTCTTT. Its translation: CASSPRQGTEAFF.